This TCR beta chain was sequenced for a study of cytomegalovirus exposure and HLA in healthy donors. About the research overall: Early release data held roughly 90 million unique TCRs from HLA-typed donors.

About this clone: Its target is not known.

Germline CDR1 reads SGHVS; CDR2 reads FNYEAQ. V was pared by 5 bases and J by 9 bases, with 11 bases between. CDR3 length equals 12 residues. The study ran its PCR with 60 Vbeta and 13 Jbeta primers. Data came from immunoSEQ multiplex PCR; TCRdb stores just in-frame clones and leaves some out. The sample lists 150,000 to 200,000 clones, 60% to 85% occurring once. Study results and limitations: Productive status was seen about 90% or about 30% of the time for most TCR beta V segments in an earlier analysis. Clonal expansion, a later analysis showed, was greater in HLA-associated TCR beta chains than in equally common others.

Sequencing used PBMCs. The gene calls are TRBV7-6 and TRBJ1-5; D possibly corresponds to TRBD1 (5 bases). This TCR derives from a woman aged 40 to 50 in good health and CMV-seropositive. The CDR3 region is CASSPGGGPQHF. The CDR3 nucleotides are TGTGCCAGCAGCCCCGGCGGGGGGCCCCAGCATTTT.